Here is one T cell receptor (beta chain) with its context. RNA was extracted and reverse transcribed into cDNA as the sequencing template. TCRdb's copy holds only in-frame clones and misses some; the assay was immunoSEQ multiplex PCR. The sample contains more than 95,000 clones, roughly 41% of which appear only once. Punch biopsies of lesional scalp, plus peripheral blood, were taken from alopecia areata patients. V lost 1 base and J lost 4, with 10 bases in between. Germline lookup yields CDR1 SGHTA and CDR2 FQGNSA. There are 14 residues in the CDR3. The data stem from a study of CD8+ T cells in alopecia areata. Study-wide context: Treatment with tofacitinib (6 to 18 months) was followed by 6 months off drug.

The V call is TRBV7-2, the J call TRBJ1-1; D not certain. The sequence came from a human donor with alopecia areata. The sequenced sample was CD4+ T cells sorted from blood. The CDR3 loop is CASSLGGSGTEAFF. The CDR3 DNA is TGTGCCAGCAGCTTAGGCGGGAGCGGCACTGAAGCTTTCTTT.